This T cell receptor (beta chain) stems from a study of molecular identifiers for immune sequencing clone quantification. Whole-study results and caveats: Clones that had above 20 RNA copies took up over 97% of effector molecules but under 1% in naive cells.

This CDR3 has 14 residues. CDR1 and CDR2 (germline): LNHDA, SQIVND (reference sequence). This clonotype occurred a few times. Its antigen is not identified. The junction departs from germline at one end; a sequencing error may be responsible. MiXCR, applied by TCRdb to the PCR reads, yields one record per CDR3 protein. The repertoire holds about 630,000 distinct CDR3 sequences, with about 25% as singletons. Researchers sorted naive CD8 T cells as cells that were CD8+CD4-CCR7+CD45RA+. The rearrangement links TRBV19 to TRBJ2-2; 9 bases are a match to TRBD2. The origin of this receptor is a human donor in good health. Some libraries in this study had Jurkat cell RNA spiked in. Sequencing used naive CD8+ T cells from blood, with Jurkat cell RNA spiked in. The subset is: FACS-sorted CD8+CD4-CCR7+CD45RA+ naive T cells. CDR3 nucleotide sequence: TGTGCCAGTAGTCCAGCGGGAGGCGGGGGGGAGTTGTTTTTT. Translating gives CASSPAGGGGELFF.